Included here is one TCR beta chain sequence, with context. Antigen specificity is unknown. V lost 4 bases, J lost 4 bases, and 13 bases lay in between. This CDR3 contains 13 residues. CDR1 is GTSNPN, CDR2 SVGIG, per germline (reference sequence). This specimen comes from a study of OX40 agonist ivuxolimab in advanced cancers. Whole-study findings and limits: Antigens targeted by the expanded peripheral T cells were not determined.

Produced via immunoSEQ multiplex PCR; TCRdb's table is partial and in-frame only. In the table there are about 98,000 clones, 90% to 95% of which are singletons. The specimen comprised CD4+ or CD8+ T cells sorted from blood, sampled in a trial of the OX40 agonist ivuxolimab. The chain carries TRBV30 and TRBJ1-2; possibly TRBD1 for D (5 bases). The TCR sequence derives from an adult with an advanced solid tumor such as melanoma, head and neck, liver or kidney cancer. CDR3 sequence: CAWMGRRSYGYTF. The CDR3 nucleotides are TGTGCCTGGATGGGACGGAGAAGCTATGGCTACACCTTC. The whole variable domain, remainder taken from reference TRBV30 and TRBJ1-2, is SQTIHQWPATLVQPVGSPLSLECTVEGTSNPNLYWYRQAAGRGLQLLFYSVGIGQISSEVPQNLSASRPQDRQFILSSKKLLLSDSGFYLCAWMGRRSYGYTFGSGTRLTVV.